The rows below give T cell receptor beta chains drawn from one sample of a study of T cells in Graves' hyperthyroidism and ophthalmopathy. TCRdb reanalysed the multiplex PCR reads using MiXCR and keeps one entry per CDR3 protein. The profile covers about 560,000 distinct CDR3 sequences, with about a sixth appearing a single time and more than 15% taken by the ten largest. The sample comprised blood. The origin of the receptors is a woman aged 18-29 years with Graves' hyperthyroidism. The CDR3 runs from the conserved cysteine through the conserved F or W. The D gene is left open where the match is weak. Clone size is given for some rows only: seen once, a few or many times, or a class if the clone is expanded.

v_call	j_call	clone_size	d_call	cdr3_aa	cdr3_nt
TRBV10-1	TRBJ2-1	.	.	CASSPGGAAEQFF	TGCGCCAGCAGCCCAGGGGGGGCCGCTGAGCAGTTCTTC
TRBV11-3	TRBJ2-2	few	.	CASSVVGGTGELFF	TGTGCCAGCAGCGTCGTCGGTGGCACCGGGGAGCTGTTTTTT
TRBV10-1	TRBJ2-7	few	TRBD1	CASRGPGTGGSYEQYF	TGCGCCAGCAGAGGCCCCGGGACAGGGGGGTCCTACGAGCAGTACTTC
TRBV6-1	TRBJ2-7	many	.	CASSDLWSSYEQYF	TGTGCCAGCAGTGATTTATGGAGCTCCTACGAGCAGTACTTC
TRBV10-1	TRBJ2-7	.	TRBD2	CASSGTSGAGVSYEQYF	TGCGCCAGCAGCGGGACTAGCGGGGCGGGAGTCTCCTACGAGCAGTACTTC
TRBV12-3/TRBV12-4	TRBJ1-1	many	.	CASSAVTIAEAFF	TGTGCCAGCAGTGCCGTTACGATCGCTGAAGCTTTCTTT
TRBV27	TRBJ2-7	many	.	CASSPNIKSYEQYF	TGTGCCAGCAGTCCAAACATAAAGTCCTACGAGCAGTACTTC
TRBV27	TRBJ2-5	many	.	CASSLGAFSRGTQYF	TGTGCCAGCAGTTTAGGAGCCTTCTCCCGGGGGACCCAGTACTTC
TRBV7-2	TRBJ2-3	many	.	CASSLAPTVGLTDTQYF	TGTGCCAGCAGCTTAGCCCCCACGGTGGGCCTCACAGATACGCAGTATTTT
TRBV11-2	TRBJ2-3	.	.	CASSLTGVTADTQYF	TGTGCCAGCAGCTTAACGGGGGTTACGGCAGATACGCAGTATTTT
TRBV5-1	TRBJ2-2	.	.	CASSLANTGFGTGELFF	TGCGCCAGCAGCTTGGCCAACACAGGGTTCGGGACCGGGGAGCTGTTTTTT
TRBV27	TRBJ2-3	.	TRBD2	CASNRRGGTDTQYF	TGTGCCAGCAACAGGCGGGGGGGCACAGATACGCAGTATTTT
TRBV25-1	TRBJ1-6	.	.	CASSEGWGEYNSPLHF	TGTGCCAGCAGTGAGGGGTGGGGGGAGTATAATTCACCCCTCCACTTT
TRBV12-3/TRBV12-4	TRBJ2-1	many	TRBD2	CASSLDVGDSGGAYNEQFF	TGTGCCAGCAGTTTAGATGTCGGGGATAGCGGGGGGGCCTACAATGAGCAGTTCTTC
TRBV6-2/TRBV6-3	TRBJ2-5	.	.	CASSWAGTYKETQYF	TGTGCCAGCAGTTGGGCCGGGACGTATAAAGAGACCCAGTACTTC
TRBV5-1	TRBJ2-1	.	TRBD1	CASSSVPGQGNEQFF	TGCGCCAGCAGCTCGGTACCGGGACAGGGCAATGAGCAGTTCTTC
TRBV9	TRBJ2-4	.	.	CASSVGGTKNIQYF	TGTGCCAGCAGCGTAGGAGGGACCAAAAACATTCAGTACTTC
TRBV5-4	TRBJ1-4	few	.	CASSWEGLGEKLFF	TGTGCCAGCAGCTGGGAGGGGCTAGGGGAAAAACTGTTTTTT
TRBV20-1	TRBJ1-1	many	TRBD1	CSARDWDRNTEAFF	TGCAGTGCTAGAGATTGGGACAGAAACACTGAAGCTTTCTTT
TRBV20-1	TRBJ1-5	many	TRBD1	CSAIDRGNQPQHF	TGCAGTGCCATAGACAGGGGAAATCAGCCCCAGCATTTT
TRBV11-3	TRBJ2-3	many	.	CASSPGWGSTDTQYF	TGTGCCAGCAGCCCGGGATGGGGATCCACAGATACGCAGTATTTT
TRBV2	TRBJ2-5	many	TRBD2	CASSGTSRGKTQYF	TGTGCCAGCAGTGGGACTAGCCGGGGAAAGACCCAGTACTTC
TRBV19	TRBJ1-5	few	TRBD1	CASIPGGGTGSTWGSNQPQHF	TGTGCCAGTATTCCGGGGGGGGGGACAGGGTCGACATGGGGGAGCAATCAGCCCCAGCATTTT
TRBV4-3	TRBJ2-3	few	TRBD1	CASSQDGTGASTDTQYF	TGCGCCAGCAGCCAAGATGGCACAGGGGCTAGCACAGATACGCAGTATTTT
TRBV29-1	TRBJ2-3	many	TRBD2	CSSFAGGSYTQYF	TGCAGCTCCTTCGCGGGAGGGTCCTATACGCAGTATTTT
TRBV28	TRBJ2-1	.	.	CASTLASEQFF	TGTGCCAGCACCCTAGCGAGTGAGCAGTTCTTC
TRBV24-1	TRBJ1-1	many	.	CATSKGPRNTEAFF	TGTGCCACCAGTAAAGGACCAAGGAACACTGAAGCTTTCTTT
TRBV19	TRBJ2-5	few	TRBD1	CASPGGDRGETQYF	TGTGCCAGCCCCGGAGGGGACAGGGGAGAGACCCAGTACTTC
TRBV12-3/TRBV12-4	TRBJ2-2	many	.	CASSSQGGGYTGELFF	TGTGCCAGCAGTTCCCAGGGGGGGGGTTACACCGGGGAGCTGTTTTTT
TRBV19	TRBJ1-4	.	TRBD1	CASSTPGQGYEKLFF	TGTGCCAGTAGTACACCGGGACAGGGGTATGAAAAACTGTTTTTT
TRBV28	TRBJ1-1	many	.	CASSRDSSPMNTEAFF	TGTGCCAGCAGCCGGGACTCTTCCCCCATGAACACTGAAGCTTTCTTT
TRBV5-1	TRBJ1-4	few	.	CASSLESRNEKLFF	TGCGCCAGCAGCTTGGAATCCAGAAATGAAAAACTGTTTTTT
TRBV27	TRBJ2-1	.	.	CASSLFGGPSYNEQFF	TGTGCCAGCAGTTTATTTGGGGGGCCTTCCTACAATGAGCAGTTCTTC
TRBV24-1	TRBJ2-1	few	TRBD2	CATSDHSGRVHNEQFF	TGTGCCACCAGTGACCACAGCGGGAGGGTCCACAATGAGCAGTTCTTC
TRBV19	TRBJ2-3	.	.	CASSMGRTDTQYF	TGTGCCAGTAGTATGGGCCGCACAGATACGCAGTATTTT
TRBV5-1	TRBJ2-7	few	.	CASSLSRSPVHEQYF	TGCGCCAGCAGCTTGAGCCGGAGCCCCGTCCACGAGCAGTACTTC
TRBV3-1	TRBJ1-4	.	.	CASSAVVEATNEKLFF	TGTGCCAGCAGCGCCGTGGTGGAGGCAACTAATGAAAAACTGTTTTTT
TRBV20-1	TRBJ2-7	many	.	CSAKSTTALTYEQYF	TGCAGTGCTAAAAGCACGACAGCTCTCACCTACGAGCAGTACTTC
TRBV7-2	TRBJ2-1	.	.	CASSPEYEQFF	TGTGCCAGCAGCCCAGAGTATGAGCAGTTCTTC
TRBV12-3/TRBV12-4	TRBJ2-7	many	TRBD1	CASSLTGGTEQYF	TGTGCCAGCAGTCTGACAGGGGGGACCGAGCAGTACTTC
TRBV20-1	TRBJ1-2	.	.	CSATPGGEVGYTF	TGCAGTGCTACCCCTGGAGGGGAAGTCGGCTACACCTTC
TRBV6-1	TRBJ1-6	many	TRBD1	CASRKPDRVNSPLHF	TGTGCCAGCAGGAAGCCGGACAGGGTTAATTCACCCCTCCACTTT
TRBV6-2/TRBV6-3	TRBJ2-1	many	TRBD1	CASRPLTGNNEQFF	TGTGCCAGCAGACCCCTGACAGGGAACAATGAGCAGTTCTTC
TRBV29-1	TRBJ2-6	few	.	CSVIGEQGSGANVLTF	TGCAGCGTTATCGGAGAACAGGGTTCCGGGGCCAACGTCCTGACTTTC
TRBV25-1	TRBJ1-1	.	.	CASKERQNTEAFF	TGTGCCAGCAAGGAGAGGCAAAACACTGAAGCTTTCTTT
TRBV12-3/TRBV12-4	TRBJ2-1	.	TRBD2	CASSPLRGGRDEQFF	TGTGCCAGCAGCCCATTGCGGGGGGGCAGGGATGAGCAGTTCTTC
TRBV12-3/TRBV12-4	TRBJ1-1	.	.	CASGGETEAFF	TGTGCCAGCGGGGGGGAAACTGAAGCTTTCTTT
TRBV15	TRBJ2-7	many	.	CATSRDRVSDEQYF	TGTGCCACCAGCAGAGATCGTGTCAGCGACGAGCAGTACTTC
TRBV10-3	TRBJ2-3	.	.	CAITLGDTQYF	TGTGCCATCACCCTGGGGGATACGCAGTATTTT
TRBV24-1	TRBJ1-5	few	TRBD1	CATGGQDNSNQPQHF	TGTGCCACCGGTGGACAGGATAATAGCAATCAGCCCCAGCATTTT
TRBV12-5	TRBJ2-1	.	.	CASWRANEQFF	TGTGCTAGTTGGAGGGCCAATGAGCAGTTCTTC
TRBV10-1	TRBJ2-3	.	.	CASSEYGAGTDTQYF	TGCGCCAGCAGCGAATATGGGGCCGGCACAGATACGCAGTATTTT
TRBV29-1	TRBJ2-1	.	TRBD2	CSGGTSGRLCNEQFF	TGCAGCGGGGGGACTAGCGGGAGACTCTGCAATGAGCAGTTCTTC
TRBV7-9	TRBJ1-2	many	.	CASSLRAGEGGYTF	TGTGCCAGCAGCTTACGGGCAGGGGAAGGCGGCTACACCTTC
TRBV20-1	TRBJ1-1	once	.	CNAPQGPSNTEAFF	TGCAATGCCCCTCAAGGACCTTCGAACACTGAAGCTTTCTTT